This entry features one T cell receptor (beta chain) sequence. Its cognate antigen is unknown. Treatment given: oral pan-JAK inhibitor, 5-10 mg twice daily. Investigators sorted PBMCs to obtain both CD4+ and CD8+ T cells. Extracted from the samples, RNA was reverse transcribed into cDNA to serve as the sequencing template. Method: immunoSEQ multiplex PCR; TCRdb's copy keeps in-frame clones and lacks some. The sample consists of approximately 100,000 clones, 80% to 90% of them appearing once. This sample was taken from a study of CD8+ T cells in alopecia areata. About the study: At a dose of 5 to 10 mg twice daily, oral tofacitinib was given to treated patients.

Study-level points and caveats: Tofacitinib significantly decreased scalp clonality and expanded CD8+ clones among top 100. Shared TCR sequences were less clear between patients than in mice, possibly partly from HLA diversity.

The sequence was obtained from a human donor with alopecia areata. The starting material was CD8+ T cells sorted from blood, obtained around week 31, from a patient treated with tofacitinib.

DNA of the CDR3: TGTGCCAGCAGCTTACCGGGACTAGCGGGGTTCTCCTACGAGCAGTACTTC. Translated, it gives CASSLPGLAGFSYEQYF. The V call is TRBV11-1, the J call TRBJ2-7; 13 bases match TRBD2. The CDR3 length is 17 residues. The junction had 4 bases not matched to a gene; V was cut back by 2 bases and J by 0 bases. Germline assignment: CDR1 SGHAT and CDR2 FQDESV (reference sequence).